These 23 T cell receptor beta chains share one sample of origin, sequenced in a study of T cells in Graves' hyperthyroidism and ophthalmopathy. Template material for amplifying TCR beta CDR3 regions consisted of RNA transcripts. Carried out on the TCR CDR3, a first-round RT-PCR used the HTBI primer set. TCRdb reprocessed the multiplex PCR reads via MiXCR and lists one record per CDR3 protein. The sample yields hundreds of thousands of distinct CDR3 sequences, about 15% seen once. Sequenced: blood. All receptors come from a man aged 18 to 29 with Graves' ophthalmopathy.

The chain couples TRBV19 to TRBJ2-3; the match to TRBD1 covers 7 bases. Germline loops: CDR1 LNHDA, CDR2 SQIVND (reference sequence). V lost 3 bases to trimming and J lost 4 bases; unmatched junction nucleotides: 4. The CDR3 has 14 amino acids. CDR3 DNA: TGTGCCAGTAGTATCCTACAGGGGCCAGATACGCAGTATTTT. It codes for CASSILQGPDTQYF. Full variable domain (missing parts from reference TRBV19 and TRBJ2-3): DGGITQSPKYLFRKEGQNVTLSCEQNLNHDAMYWYRQDPGQGLRLIYYSQIVNDFQKGDIAEGYSVSREKKESFPLTVTSAQKNPTAFYLCASSILQGPDTQYFGPGTRLTVL.

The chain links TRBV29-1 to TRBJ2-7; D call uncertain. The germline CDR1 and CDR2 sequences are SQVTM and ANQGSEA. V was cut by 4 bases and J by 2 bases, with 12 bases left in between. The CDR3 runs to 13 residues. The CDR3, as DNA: TGCAGCGTTGCCGGGCCCGGACCCTACGAGCAGTACTTC. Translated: CSVAGPGPYEQYF.

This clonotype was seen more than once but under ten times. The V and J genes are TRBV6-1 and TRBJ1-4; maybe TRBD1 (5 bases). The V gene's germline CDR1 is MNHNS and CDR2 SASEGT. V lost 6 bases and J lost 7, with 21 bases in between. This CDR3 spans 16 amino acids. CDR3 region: CASSPILGDLSEKLFF. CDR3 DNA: TGTGCCAGCAGCCCTATACTTGGGGACCTGTCTGAAAAACTGTTTTTT.

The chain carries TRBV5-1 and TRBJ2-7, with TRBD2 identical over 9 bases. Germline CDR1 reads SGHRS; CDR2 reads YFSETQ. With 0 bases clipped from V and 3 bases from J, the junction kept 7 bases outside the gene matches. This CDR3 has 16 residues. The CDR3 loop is CASSLDVSGGVYEQYF. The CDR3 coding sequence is TGCGCCAGCAGCTTGGACGTTAGCGGGGGCGTCTACGAGCAGTACTTC.

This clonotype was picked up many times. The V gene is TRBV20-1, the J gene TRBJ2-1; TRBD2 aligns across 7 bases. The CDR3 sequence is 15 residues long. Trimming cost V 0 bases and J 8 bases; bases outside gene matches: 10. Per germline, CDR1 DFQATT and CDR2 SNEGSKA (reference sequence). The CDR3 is CSARDFLRGSYEQFF. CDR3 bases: TGCAGTGCTAGAGACTTTCTGCGGGGGTCGTATGAGCAGTTCTTC.

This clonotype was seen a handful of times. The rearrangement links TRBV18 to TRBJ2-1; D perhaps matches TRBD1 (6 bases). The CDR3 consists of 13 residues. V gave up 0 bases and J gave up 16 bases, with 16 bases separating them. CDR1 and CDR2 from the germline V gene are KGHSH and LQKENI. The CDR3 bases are TGTGCCAGCTCACCACCCGGGACAATCAATCTATTCTTC. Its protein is CASSPPGTINLFF.

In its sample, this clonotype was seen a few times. The CDR3 DNA sequence: TGTGCCAGCAGCAAGGACCGGGGGTGGGGAAACACCATATATTTT. This codes for CASSKDRGWGNTIYF. The rearrangement joins TRBV6-1 to TRBJ1-3, with D maybe TRBD1 (5 bases). The CDR3 extends over 15 amino acids. Trimming left V 6 bases short and J 4 bases short, with 16 bases between. In germline, CDR1 is MNHNS, CDR2 SASEGT.

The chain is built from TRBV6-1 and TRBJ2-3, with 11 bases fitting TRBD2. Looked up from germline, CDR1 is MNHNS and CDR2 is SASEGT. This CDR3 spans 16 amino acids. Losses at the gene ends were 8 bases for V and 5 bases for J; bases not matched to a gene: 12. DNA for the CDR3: TGTGCCAGCTGGAAATTGCTAGCGGGAGGAGGAGATACGCAGTATTTT. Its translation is CASWKLLAGGGDTQYF.

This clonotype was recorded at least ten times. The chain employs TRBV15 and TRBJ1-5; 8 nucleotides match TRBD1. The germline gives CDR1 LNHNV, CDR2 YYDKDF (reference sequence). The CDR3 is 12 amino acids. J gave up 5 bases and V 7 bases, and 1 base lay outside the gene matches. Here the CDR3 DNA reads TGTGCCACCAAACAGGGGGATCAGCCCCAGCATTTT. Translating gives CATKQGDQPQHF.

The CDR3 coding sequence is TGTGCCAGCAGCCAAGAAGCCCACCGGAGGCCTCAAGAGACCCAGTACTTC. This codes for CASSQEAHRRPQETQYF. The chain combines TRBV14 with TRBJ2-5; D possibly corresponds to TRBD2 (5 bases). V was shortened by 0 bases and J by 2 bases, with 16 bases between the two germline ends. This CDR3 region has 17 residues. The V gene's germline CDR1 is SGHDN and CDR2 FVKESK.

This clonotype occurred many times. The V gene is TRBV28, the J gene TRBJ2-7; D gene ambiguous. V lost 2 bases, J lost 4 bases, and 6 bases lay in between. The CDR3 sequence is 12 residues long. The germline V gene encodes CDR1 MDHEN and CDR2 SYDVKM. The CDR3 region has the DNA TGTGCCAGCAGTTTACTTGTGTACGAGCAGTACTTC. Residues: CASSLLVYEQYF.

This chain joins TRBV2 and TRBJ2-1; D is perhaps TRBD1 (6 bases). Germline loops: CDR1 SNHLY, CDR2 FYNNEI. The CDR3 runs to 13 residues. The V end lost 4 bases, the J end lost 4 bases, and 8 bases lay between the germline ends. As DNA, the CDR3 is TGTGCCAGCAGTGTACAGGGATACAATGAGCAGTTCTTC. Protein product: CASSVQGYNEQFF.

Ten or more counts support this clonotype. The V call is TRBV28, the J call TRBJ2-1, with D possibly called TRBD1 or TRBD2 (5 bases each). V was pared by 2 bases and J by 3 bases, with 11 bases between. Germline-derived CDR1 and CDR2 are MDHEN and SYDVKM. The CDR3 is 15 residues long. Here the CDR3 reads CASSLPRDVYNEQFF. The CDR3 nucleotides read TGTGCCAGCAGTTTACCCCGGGACGTCTACAATGAGCAGTTCTTC.

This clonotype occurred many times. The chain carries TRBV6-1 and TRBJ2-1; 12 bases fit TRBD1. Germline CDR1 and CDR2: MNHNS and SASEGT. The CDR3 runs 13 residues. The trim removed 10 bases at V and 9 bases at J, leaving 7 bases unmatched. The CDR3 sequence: CANWDRGPGEQFF. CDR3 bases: TGTGCCAACTGGGACAGGGGGCCAGGTGAGCAGTTCTTC.

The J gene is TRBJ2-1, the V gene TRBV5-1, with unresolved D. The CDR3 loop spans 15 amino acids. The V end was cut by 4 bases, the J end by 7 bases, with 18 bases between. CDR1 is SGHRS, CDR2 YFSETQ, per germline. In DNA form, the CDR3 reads TGCGCCAGCAGCCGGCAGGCCCAACATCTTAATGAGCAGTTCTTC. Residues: CASSRQAQHLNEQFF.

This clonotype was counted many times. For the CDR3, the DNA is TGCAGTGCTTTTAGAACGACAGGAATCACAGATACGCAGTATTTT. Translating it yields CSAFRTTGITDTQYF. This chain links TRBV20-1 with TRBJ2-3; a possible D gene is TRBD1 (6 bases). The CDR3 contains 15 residues. From germline, CDR1 is DFQATT and CDR2 SNEGSKA (reference sequence). Between the trimmed V and J ends, which lost 5 bases and 2 bases, there was a span of 17 bases.

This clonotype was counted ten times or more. The CDR3 DNA reads as TGCGCCAGCAGCTCCCTACAGGGTATATTGAGTGAGCAGTACTTC. As protein: CASSSLQGILSEQYF. The chain carries TRBV5-1 and TRBJ2-7, with D possibly being TRBD1 (6 bases). Trimming cost V 3 bases and J 7 bases, with 20 bases left between them. The CDR3 is made up of 15 amino acids. Germline-derived CDR1 and CDR2 are SGHRS and YFSETQ.

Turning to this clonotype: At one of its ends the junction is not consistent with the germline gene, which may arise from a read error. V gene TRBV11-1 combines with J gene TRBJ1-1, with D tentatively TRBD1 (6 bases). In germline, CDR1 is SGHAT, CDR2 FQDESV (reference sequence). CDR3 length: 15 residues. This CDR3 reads CASSPTPRDNTEASF. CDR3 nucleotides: TGTGCCAGCAGCCCTACTCCCCGGGACAACACTGAAGCTTCCTTT.

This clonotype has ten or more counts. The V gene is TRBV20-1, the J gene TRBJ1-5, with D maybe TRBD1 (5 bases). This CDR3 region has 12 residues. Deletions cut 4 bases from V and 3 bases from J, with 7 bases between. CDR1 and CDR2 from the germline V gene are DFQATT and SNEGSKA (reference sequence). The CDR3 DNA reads TGCAGTGCTACCGGGGCCAATCAGCCCCAGCATTTT. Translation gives CSATGANQPQHF.

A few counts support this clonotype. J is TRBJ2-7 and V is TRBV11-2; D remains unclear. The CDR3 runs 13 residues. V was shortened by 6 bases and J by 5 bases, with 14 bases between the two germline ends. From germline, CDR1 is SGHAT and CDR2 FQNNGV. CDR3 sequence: CASSPQPLHEQYF. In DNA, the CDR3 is TGTGCCAGCAGTCCGCAACCACTCCACGAGCAGTACTTC.

The CDR3 DNA sequence: TGCAGCGTTGGCGACAGTTCACCCTACGAGCAGTACTTC. Protein product: CSVGDSSPYEQYF. The chain joins TRBV29-1 to TRBJ2-7; D may be TRBD1 (5 bases). This CDR3 has 13 amino acids. Germline CDR1 SQVTM, CDR2 ANQGSEA. V lost 4 bases to trimming and J lost 2 bases, with 12 bases between them.

Here the CDR3 reads CAWSVRLAGWGVNEQFF. CDR3 DNA: TGTGCCTGGAGTGTACGTCTAGCGGGTTGGGGGGTCAATGAGCAGTTCTTC. The rearrangement joins TRBV30 to TRBJ2-1; TRBD2 agrees at 8 bases. Germline V gene sequence: CDR1 GTSNPN, CDR2 SVGIG (reference sequence). The J segment lost 6 bases and the V segment lost 0 bases, leaving 13 bases of the junction unmatched. The CDR3 runs 17 residues.

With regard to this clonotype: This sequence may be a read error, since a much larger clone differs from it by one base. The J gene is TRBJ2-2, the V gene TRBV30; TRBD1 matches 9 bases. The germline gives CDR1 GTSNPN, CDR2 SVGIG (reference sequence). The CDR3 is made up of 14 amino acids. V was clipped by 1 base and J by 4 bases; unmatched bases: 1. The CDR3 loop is CAWSAGQGTGELFF. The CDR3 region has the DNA TGTGCCTGGAGTGCGGGACAGGGCACCGGGGAGCTGTTTTTT.